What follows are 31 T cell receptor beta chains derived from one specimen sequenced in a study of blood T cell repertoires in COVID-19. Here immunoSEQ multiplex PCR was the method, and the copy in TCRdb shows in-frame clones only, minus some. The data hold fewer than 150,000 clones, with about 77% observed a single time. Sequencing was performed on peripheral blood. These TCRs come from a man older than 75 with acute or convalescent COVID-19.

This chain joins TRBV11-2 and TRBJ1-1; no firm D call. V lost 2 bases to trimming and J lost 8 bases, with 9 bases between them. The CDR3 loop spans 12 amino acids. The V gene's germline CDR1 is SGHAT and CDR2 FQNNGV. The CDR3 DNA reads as TGTGCCAGCAGCTTACTTCGAACAGAAGCTTTCTTT. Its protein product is CASSLLRTEAFF. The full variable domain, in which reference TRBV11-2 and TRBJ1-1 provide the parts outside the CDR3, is EAGVAQSPRYKIIEKRQSVAFWCNPISGHATLYWYQQILGQGPKLLIQFQNNGVVDDSQLPKDRFSAERLKGVDSTLKIQPAKLEDSAVYLCASSLLRTEAFFGQGTRLTVV.

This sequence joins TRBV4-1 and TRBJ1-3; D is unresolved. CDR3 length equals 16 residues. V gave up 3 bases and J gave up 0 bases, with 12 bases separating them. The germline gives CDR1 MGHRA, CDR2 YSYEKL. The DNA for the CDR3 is TGCGCCAGCAGCCATGTTGACACGCTCTCTGGAAACACCATATATTTT. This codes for CASSHVDTLSGNTIYF.

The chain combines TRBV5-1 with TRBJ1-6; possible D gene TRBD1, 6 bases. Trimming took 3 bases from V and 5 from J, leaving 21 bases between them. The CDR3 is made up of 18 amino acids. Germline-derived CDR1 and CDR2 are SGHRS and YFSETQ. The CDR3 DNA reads TGCGCCAGCAGCTCAACATACAGGGAACTTCTGGATAATTCACCCCTCCACTTT. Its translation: CASSSTYRELLDNSPLHF.

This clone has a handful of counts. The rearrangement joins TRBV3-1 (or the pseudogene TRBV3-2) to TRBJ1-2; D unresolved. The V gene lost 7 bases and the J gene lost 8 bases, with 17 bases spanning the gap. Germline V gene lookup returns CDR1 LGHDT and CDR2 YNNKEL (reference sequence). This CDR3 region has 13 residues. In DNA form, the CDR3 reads TGTGCCAGCAAAGATCGGGGTACGTTCGGCTACACCTTC. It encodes CASKDRGTFGYTF.

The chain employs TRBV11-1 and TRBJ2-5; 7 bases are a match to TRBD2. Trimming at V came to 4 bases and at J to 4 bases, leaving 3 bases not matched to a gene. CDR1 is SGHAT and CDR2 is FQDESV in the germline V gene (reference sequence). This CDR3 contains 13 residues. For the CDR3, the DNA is TGTGCCAGCAGCTGGCCGGGGGGAGAGACCCAGTACTTC. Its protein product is CASSWPGGETQYF.

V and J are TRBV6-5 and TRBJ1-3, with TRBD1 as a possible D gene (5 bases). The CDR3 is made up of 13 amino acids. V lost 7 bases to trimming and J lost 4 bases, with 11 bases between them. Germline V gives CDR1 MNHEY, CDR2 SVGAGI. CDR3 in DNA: TGTGCCAGCAACCAGGGTGCAGGAAACACCATATATTTT. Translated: CASNQGAGNTIYF.

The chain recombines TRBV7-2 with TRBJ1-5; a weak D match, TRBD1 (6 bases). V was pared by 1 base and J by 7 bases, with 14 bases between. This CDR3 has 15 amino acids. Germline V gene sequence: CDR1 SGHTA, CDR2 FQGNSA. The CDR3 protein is CASSLVAGAEQPQHF. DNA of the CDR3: TGTGCCAGCAGCTTAGTTGCGGGGGCTGAGCAGCCCCAGCATTTT. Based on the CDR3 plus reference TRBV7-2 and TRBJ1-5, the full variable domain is GAGVSQSPSNKVTEKGKDVELRCDPISGHTALYWYRQSLGQGLEFLIYFQGNSAPDKSGLPSDRFSAERTGGSVSTLTIQRTQQEDSAVYLCASSLVAGAEQPQHFGDGTRLSIL.

The CDR3 DNA sequence: TGTGCCAGCAGTCGACAGGGGAGGGCTAACTATGGCTACACCTTC. This sequence encodes CASSRQGRANYGYTF. J is TRBJ1-2 and V is TRBV2, with 8 bases lining up with TRBD1. J was trimmed by 0 bases and V by 5 bases; bases with no gene match: 5. The germline V gene encodes CDR1 SNHLY and CDR2 FYNNEI. There are 15 residues in the CDR3.

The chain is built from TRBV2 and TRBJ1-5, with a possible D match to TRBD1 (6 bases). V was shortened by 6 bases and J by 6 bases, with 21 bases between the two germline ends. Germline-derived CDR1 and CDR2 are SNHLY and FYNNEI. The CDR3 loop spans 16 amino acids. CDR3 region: CASSALAGTRIQPQHF. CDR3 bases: TGTGCCAGCAGCGCACTGGCCGGGACAAGGATTCAGCCCCAGCATTTT. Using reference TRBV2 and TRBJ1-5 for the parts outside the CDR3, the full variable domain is EPEVTQTPSHQVTQMGQEVILRCVPISNHLYFYWYRQILGQKVEFLVSFYNNEISEKSEIFDDQFSVERPDGSNFTLKIRSTKLEDSAMYFCASSALAGTRIQPQHFGDGTRLSIL.

CDR3: CASSRTRQGDYTF. Written as DNA, the CDR3 is TGTGCCAGCAGCCGCACTCGACAGGGTGACTACACCTTC. The V and J genes are TRBV14 and TRBJ1-2; TRBD1 matches 7 bases. CDR3 length equals 13 residues. Losses at the gene ends were 4 bases for V and 10 bases for J; bases not matched to a gene: 9. Germline V gives CDR1 SGHDN, CDR2 FVKESK.

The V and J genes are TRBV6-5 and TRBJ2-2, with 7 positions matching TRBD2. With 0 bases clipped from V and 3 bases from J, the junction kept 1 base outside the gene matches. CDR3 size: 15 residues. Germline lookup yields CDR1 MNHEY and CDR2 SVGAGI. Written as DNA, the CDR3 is TGTGCCAGCAGTTACTCGGGGGGGTACACCGGGGAGCTGTTTTTT. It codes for CASSYSGGYTGELFF.

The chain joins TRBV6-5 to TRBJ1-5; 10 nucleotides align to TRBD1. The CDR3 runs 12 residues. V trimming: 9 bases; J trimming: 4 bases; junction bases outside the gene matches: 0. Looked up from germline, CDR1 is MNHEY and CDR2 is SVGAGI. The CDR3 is CARDRGNQPQHF. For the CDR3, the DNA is TGTGCCAGGGACAGGGGGAATCAGCCCCAGCATTTT.

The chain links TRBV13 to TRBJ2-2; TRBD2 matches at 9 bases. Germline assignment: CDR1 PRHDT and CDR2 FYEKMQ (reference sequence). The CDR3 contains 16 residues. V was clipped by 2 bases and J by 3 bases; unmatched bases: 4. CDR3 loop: CASSLSLAGYTGELFF. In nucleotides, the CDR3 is TGTGCCAGCAGCTTAAGTCTAGCGGGGTACACCGGGGAGCTGTTTTTT.

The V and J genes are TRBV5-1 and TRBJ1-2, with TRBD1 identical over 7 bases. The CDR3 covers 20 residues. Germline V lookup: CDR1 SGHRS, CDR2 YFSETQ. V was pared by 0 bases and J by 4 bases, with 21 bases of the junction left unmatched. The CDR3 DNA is TGCGCCAGCAGCTTGGGCGGAGGGGGCGTAAGAAAATCCTTGTCCTATGGCTACACCTTC. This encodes CASSLGGGGVRKSLSYGYTF.

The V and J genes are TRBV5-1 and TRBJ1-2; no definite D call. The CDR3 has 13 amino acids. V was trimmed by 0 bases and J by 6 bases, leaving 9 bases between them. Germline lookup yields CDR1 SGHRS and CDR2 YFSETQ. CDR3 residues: CASSLGSSNGYTF. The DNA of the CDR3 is TGCGCCAGCAGCTTGGGTTCGAGTAATGGCTACACCTTC.

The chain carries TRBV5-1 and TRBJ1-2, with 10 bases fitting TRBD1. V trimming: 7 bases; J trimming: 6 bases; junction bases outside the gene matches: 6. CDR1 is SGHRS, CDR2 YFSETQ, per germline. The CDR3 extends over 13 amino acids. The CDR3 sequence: CASGGDRGNGYTF. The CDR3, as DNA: TGCGCCAGCGGGGGGGACAGGGGAAATGGCTACACCTTC.

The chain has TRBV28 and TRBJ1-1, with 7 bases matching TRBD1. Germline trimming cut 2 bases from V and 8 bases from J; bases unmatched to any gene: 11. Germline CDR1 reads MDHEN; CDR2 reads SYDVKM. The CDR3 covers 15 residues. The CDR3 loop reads CASSLGGNRGREAFF. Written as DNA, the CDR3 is TGTGCCAGCAGTTTAGGGGGGAACAGGGGTCGAGAAGCTTTCTTT.

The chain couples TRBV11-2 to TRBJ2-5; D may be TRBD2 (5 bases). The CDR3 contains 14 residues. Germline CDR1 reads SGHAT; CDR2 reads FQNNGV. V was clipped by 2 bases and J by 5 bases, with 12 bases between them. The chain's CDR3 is CASSLWTGKETQYF. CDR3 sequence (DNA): TGTGCCAGCAGCTTATGGACGGGAAAGGAGACCCAGTACTTC.

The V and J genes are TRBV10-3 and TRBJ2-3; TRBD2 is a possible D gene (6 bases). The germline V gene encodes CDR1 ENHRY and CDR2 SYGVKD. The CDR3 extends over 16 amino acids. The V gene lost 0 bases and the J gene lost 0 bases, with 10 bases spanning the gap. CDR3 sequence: CAISESAGLSTDTQYF. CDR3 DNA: TGTGCCATCAGTGAGTCGGCGGGACTTAGCACAGATACGCAGTATTTT.

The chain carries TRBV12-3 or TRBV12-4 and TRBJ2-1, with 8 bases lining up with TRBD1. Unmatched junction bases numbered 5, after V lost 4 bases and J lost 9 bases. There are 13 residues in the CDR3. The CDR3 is CASSSRQGTEQFF. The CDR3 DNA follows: TGTGCCAGCAGTTCTAGACAGGGGACTGAGCAGTTCTTC.

Here the CDR3 DNA reads TGTGCCTGGAGTGGAATAGCGGGGGGCGAAGAGACCCAGTACTTC. It is translated as CAWSGIAGGEETQYF. The chain combines TRBV30 with TRBJ2-5; 10 bases align to TRBD2. CDR3 length: 15 residues. From germline, CDR1 is GTSNPN and CDR2 SVGIG (reference sequence). The V gene end was trimmed by 1 base and the J gene end by 3 bases; junction bases not matched to a gene: 5.

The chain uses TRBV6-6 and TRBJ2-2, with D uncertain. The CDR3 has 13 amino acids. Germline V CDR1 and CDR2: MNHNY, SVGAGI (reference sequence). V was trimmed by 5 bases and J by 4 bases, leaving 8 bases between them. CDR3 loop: CASSHYSTGELFF. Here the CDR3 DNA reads TGTGCCAGCAGTCACTACAGCACCGGGGAGCTGTTTTTT.

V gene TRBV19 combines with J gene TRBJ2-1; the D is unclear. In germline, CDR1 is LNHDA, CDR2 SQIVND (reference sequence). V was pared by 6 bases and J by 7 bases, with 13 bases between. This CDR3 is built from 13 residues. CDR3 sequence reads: CASSPRQRNEQFF. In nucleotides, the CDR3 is TGTGCCAGTAGCCCAAGGCAGAGGAATGAGCAGTTCTTC.

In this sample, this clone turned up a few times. CDR3 residues: CASSQERNRENIQYF. CDR3 DNA sequence: TGTGCCAGCAGCCAAGAGAGGAACAGGGAGAACATTCAGTACTTC. The rearrangement links TRBV3-1 (or the pseudogene TRBV3-2) to TRBJ2-4, with D perhaps matching TRBD1 (6 bases). The CDR3 is made up of 15 amino acids. V lost 0 bases and J 7 bases, leaving 13 bases between the germline ends. Germline V gene lookup returns CDR1 LGHDT and CDR2 YNNKEL (reference sequence).

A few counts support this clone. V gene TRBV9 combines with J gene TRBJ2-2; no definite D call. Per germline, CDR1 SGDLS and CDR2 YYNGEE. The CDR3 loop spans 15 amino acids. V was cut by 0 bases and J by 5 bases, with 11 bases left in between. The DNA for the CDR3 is TGTGCCAGCAGCGTAGGAGGAATGGCGACCGGGGAGCTGTTTTTT. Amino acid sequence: CASSVGGMATGELFF.

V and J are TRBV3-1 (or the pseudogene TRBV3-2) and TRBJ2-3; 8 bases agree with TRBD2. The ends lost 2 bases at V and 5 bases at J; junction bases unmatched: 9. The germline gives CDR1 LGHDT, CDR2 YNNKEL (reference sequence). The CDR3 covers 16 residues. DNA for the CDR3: TGTGCCAGCAGCCAACTAACAGCGGGGGCCGAAGATACGCAGTATTTT. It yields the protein CASSQLTAGAEDTQYF.

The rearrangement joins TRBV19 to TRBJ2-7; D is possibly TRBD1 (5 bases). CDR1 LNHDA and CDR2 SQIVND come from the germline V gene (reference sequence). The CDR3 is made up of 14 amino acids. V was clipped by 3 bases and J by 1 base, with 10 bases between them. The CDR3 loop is CASSIRQGSYEQYF. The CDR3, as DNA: TGTGCCAGTAGTATCCGGCAGGGTTCCTACGAGCAGTACTTC.

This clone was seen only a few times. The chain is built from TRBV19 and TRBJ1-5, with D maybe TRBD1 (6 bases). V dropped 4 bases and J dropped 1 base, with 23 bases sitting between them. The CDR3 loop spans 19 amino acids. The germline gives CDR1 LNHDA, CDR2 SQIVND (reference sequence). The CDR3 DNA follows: TGTGCCAGTAGTAACCGAAGACCCCTTCGGGGGGCGAGCAATCAGCCCCAGCATTTT. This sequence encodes CASSNRRPLRGASNQPQHF.

Written as DNA, the CDR3 is TGTGCCAGCAGTTTCAGGTCTGGGGCCAACGTCCTGACTTTC. This gives the protein CASSFRSGANVLTF. The chain is built from TRBV27 and TRBJ2-6; D remains ambiguous. V was trimmed by 3 bases and J by 1 base, leaving 4 bases between them. The CDR3 has 14 amino acids. Germline CDR1 is MNHEY and CDR2 is SMNVEV (reference sequence).

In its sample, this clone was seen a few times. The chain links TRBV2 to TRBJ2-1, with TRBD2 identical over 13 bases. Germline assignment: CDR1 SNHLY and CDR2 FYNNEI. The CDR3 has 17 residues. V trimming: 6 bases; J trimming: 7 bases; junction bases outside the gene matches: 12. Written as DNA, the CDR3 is TGTGCCAGCAGCCGCCTCCCACTAGCGGGGGGGCGGAATGAGCAGTTCTTC. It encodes CASSRLPLAGGRNEQFF.

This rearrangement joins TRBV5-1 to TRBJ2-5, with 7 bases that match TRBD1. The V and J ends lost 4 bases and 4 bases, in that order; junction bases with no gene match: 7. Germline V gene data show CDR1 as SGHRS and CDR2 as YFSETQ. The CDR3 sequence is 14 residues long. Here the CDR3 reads CASSKGALRETQYF. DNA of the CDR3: TGCGCCAGCAGCAAGGGGGCCTTGAGAGAGACCCAGTACTTC.